What follows describes a single TCR beta chain. Its antigen is still unknown. There are no base qualities to consult, and no much larger clone falls within one base. Profiling of TCR beta VDJ combinations and CDR3 sequences used genomic DNA as the template. An Illumina HiSeq 2000 was used for TCR repertoire sequencing. Under the source paper's analysis protocol: TRBV/TRBJ rearrangement plots, CDR3 size and DJ length profiles, and Simpson's diversity index were used to evaluate the repertoires. The most abundant DNA sequence in the deep sequencing data was taken as the immunodominant clone. CDR3 amino acid sequences were screened for sharing across subjects and were compared with published repertoires and the VDJdb database. Using fastp at Q25 and MiXCR, TCRdb reprocessed the public reads and kept productive beta chains. Rows with a matching CDR3 protein are joined into one entry that keeps the most common DNA and genes. TCRdb's processing, not the authors' own work, is the source of the V and J calls. This sample gives under 200,000 distinct CDR3 sequences in total; roughly 48% of them show up just once. The ten largest make up less than 3% of the sample.

CDR1 and CDR2, looked up from the germline V gene, are SNHLY and FYNNEI. Spanning cysteine to phenylalanine, the CDR3 consists of 13 amino acids. Only the CDR3 portion is preserved as DNA: 39 bases, with reading frame beginning at the first base. The junction shows trimming of 7 bases on V and 3 bases on J, plus 10 bases between the germline ends. This specimen belongs to a study of CD8+CD57+ T cells in acquired aplastic anemia (dated by TCRdb to between 2018 and 2020). At the level of the whole study: On average, sorted CD4+ and CD8+ cells yielded 3.2 ug of extracted DNA, with a range of roughly 0.18 to 30 ug. CD8+CD57+ expansion was defined as frequency above the mean frequency observed in healthy subjects. Study-wide findings and limitations: No significant difference in CD8+ Simpson's diversity was found between patients and healthy controls (P=0.060). Around 31 CD8+ CDR3 sequences were shared between patients and controls but appeared highly expressed in patients and within their immunodominant clones.

Flow cytometry had shown CD8+CD57+ cell expansion in the patients selected for sequencing. All patients had severe acquired aplastic anemia diagnosed by International Study of Aplastic Anemia and Agranulocytosis and Camitta criteria. At the time blood was sampled, none of the patients had received any therapy. In this study, sorted CD4+ and CD8+ T cells from the blood of healthy subjects and of severe aplastic anemia patients had their TCR repertoires deep-sequenced. Patients were enrolled in the USA under clinicaltrials.gov protocols 00001620, 01623167, 00001397, 00071045, 00081523 and 00961064. Ficoll-Paque density gradient centrifugation was used to isolate peripheral blood mononuclear cells. CD4+ and CD8+ T cells were sorted by FACS or magnetic beads before DNA extraction.

Sequenced: sorted CD4+, CD8+, or CD8+CD57+ T cells (not recorded which) from PBMCs. The clonotype was recovered from a human donor with aplastic anemia. The rearranged chain carries TRBV2 and TRBJ1-5; the D gene is perhaps TRBD1, on 5 matching bases. Read as DNA, the sequence is TGTGCCAGCACCCAGGGCGACAATCAGCCCCAGCATTTT. It translates to CASTQGDNQPQHF.